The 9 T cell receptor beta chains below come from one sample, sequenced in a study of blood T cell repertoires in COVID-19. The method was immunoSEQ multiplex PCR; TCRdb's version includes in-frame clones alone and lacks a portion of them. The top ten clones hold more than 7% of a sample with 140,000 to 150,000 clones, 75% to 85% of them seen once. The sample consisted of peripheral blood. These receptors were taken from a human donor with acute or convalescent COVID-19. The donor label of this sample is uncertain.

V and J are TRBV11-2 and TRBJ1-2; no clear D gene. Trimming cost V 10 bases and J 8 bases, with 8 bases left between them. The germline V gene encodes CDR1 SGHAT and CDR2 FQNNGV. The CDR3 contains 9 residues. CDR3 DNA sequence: TGTGCCACCTCGGGGGGCTACACCTTC. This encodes CATSGGYTF.

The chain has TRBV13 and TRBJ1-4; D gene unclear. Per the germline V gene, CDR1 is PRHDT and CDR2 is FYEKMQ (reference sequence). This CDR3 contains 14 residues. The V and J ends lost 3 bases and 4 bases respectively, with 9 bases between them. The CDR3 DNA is TGTGCCAGCAGCTTTCGGGGTGTTAATGAAAAACTGTTTTTT. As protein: CASSFRGVNEKLFF.

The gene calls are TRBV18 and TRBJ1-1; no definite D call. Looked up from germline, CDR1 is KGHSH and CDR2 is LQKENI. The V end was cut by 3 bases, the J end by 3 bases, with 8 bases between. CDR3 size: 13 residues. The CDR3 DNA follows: TGTGCCAGCTCACCGAGACGGGACACTGAAGCTTTCTTT. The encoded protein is CASSPRRDTEAFF.

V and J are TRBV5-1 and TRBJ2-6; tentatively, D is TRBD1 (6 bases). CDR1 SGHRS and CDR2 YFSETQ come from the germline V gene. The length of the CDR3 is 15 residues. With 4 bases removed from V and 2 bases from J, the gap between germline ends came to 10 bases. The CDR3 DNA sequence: TGCGCCAGCAGCCCTAGGGGGACTGGGGCCAACGTCCTGACTTTC. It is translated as CASSPRGTGANVLTF.

The CDR3 DNA reads TGTGCCAGCAGCTTATACAGGGAAGAGACCCAGTACTTC. The encoded protein is CASSLYREETQYF. J is TRBJ2-5 and V is TRBV11-2, with D perhaps TRBD1 (6 bases). Germline V CDR1 and CDR2: SGHAT, FQNNGV. Trimming cost V 2 bases and J 3 bases, with 7 bases left between them. This CDR3 spans 13 amino acids.

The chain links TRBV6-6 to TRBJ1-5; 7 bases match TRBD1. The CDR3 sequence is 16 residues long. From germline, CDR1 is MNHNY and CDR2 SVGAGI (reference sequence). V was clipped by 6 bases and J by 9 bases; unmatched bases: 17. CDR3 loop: CASSRSGQGVLRPQHF. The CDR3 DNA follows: TGTGCCAGCAGCCGATCCGGGCAGGGGGTTTTAAGGCCCCAGCATTTT.

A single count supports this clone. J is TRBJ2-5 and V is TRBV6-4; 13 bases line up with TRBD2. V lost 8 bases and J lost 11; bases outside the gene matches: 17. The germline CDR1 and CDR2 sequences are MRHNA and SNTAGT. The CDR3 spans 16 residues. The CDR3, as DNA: TGTGCCAGCTTGCCCGCGCCGGGACTAGCGGGGTCTGCGCAGTACTTC. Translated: CASLPAPGLAGSAQYF.

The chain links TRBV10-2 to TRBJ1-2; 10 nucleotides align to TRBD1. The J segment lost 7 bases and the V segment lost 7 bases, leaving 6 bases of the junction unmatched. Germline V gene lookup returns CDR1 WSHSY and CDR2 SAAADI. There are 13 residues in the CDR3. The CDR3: CASTGQGGSGYTF. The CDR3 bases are TGCGCCAGCACCGGACAGGGGGGGAGTGGCTACACCTTC.

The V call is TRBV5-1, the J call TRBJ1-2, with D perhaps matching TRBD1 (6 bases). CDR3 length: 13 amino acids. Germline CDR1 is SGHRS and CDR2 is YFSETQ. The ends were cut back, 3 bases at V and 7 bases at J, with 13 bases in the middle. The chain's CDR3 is CASSSGAFSGYTF. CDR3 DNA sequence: TGCGCCAGCAGCTCAGGGGCGTTCTCTGGCTACACCTTC.